Listed here is a single T cell receptor beta chain. Its antigen is undetermined. The V gene's germline CDR1 is SEHNR and CDR2 FQNEAQ (reference sequence). The V gene lost 5 bases and the J gene lost 12 bases, with 16 bases spanning the gap. The CDR3 totals 13 residues. This record belongs to a study of cytomegalovirus exposure and HLA in healthy donors. Turning to the study itself: Earlier findings included approximately 120 million unique TCR beta sequences obtained from approximately 170 million T cells. Study-level results: Information on immune exposure was restricted to one variable (CMV serostatus).

The PCR ran on 60 Vbeta and 13 Jbeta primers. Libraries were prepared by immunoSEQ multiplex PCR; TCRdb keeps only in-frame clonotypes and omits some of them. The sample holds under 95,000 clones; about 80% are singletons and the top ten take roughly 4.8%. The TCR was taken from a man younger than 40 in good health and CMV-seropositive. The V and J genes are TRBV7-9 and TRBJ1-4; a weak D match, TRBD1 (6 bases). What was sequenced was PBMCs. The CDR3 sequence: CASSTPLGGELFF. CDR3 nucleotides: TGTGCCAGCAGCACACCGCTAGGGGGGGAACTGTTTTTT.